A single sample gave rise to the 29 T cell receptor beta chains below, sequenced in a study of blood T cells in healthy people across ages. Together with a sample-barcoded 5' primer, a J-beta primer mix was included in a second PCR lasting about 6 to 11 cycles. TCRdb called the 5' RACE reads again in MiXCR, with one record for every CDR3 protein. This sample carries roughly 650,000 distinct CDR3 sequences, about 32% of them seen once, and the ten largest clones take 15% to 19%. Sequenced: blood. These receptors were taken from a woman of 80 years or more in good health.

About this clonotype: Since the CDR3 does not end with the conserved phenylalanine or tryptophan, this likely comes from a read error. V gene TRBV5-1 combines with J gene TRBJ2-7, with TRBD1 identical over 7 bases. J gave up 1 base and V 2 bases, and 3 bases lay outside the gene matches. The V gene's germline CDR1 is SGHRS and CDR2 YFSETQ. The CDR3 is 14 amino acids. CDR3: CASSFGQASYEQYN. The CDR3 nucleotides read TGCGCCAGCAGCTTCGGACAGGCTTCCTACGAGCAGTACAAC.

This clonotype turned up a few times. The genes are TRBV20-1 and TRBJ2-2; TRBD1 matches at 9 bases. The CDR3 has 14 amino acids. V shed 3 bases, J shed 6 bases, and the junction held 5 bases outside the gene matches. CDR1 is DFQATT and CDR2 is SNEGSKA in the germline V gene (reference sequence). This chain's CDR3 is CSASWTGVPGELFF. The CDR3 coding sequence is TGCAGTGCTAGTTGGACAGGGGTTCCCGGGGAGCTGTTTTTT.

This clonotype was seen a handful of times. A clone one base away is much larger, so this may be a read error. The CDR3 is CASSPGQTYNEQYF. The CDR3, as DNA: TGCGCCAGCAGCCCGGGACAGACGTACAATGAGCAGTACTTC. The chain recombines TRBV5-1 with TRBJ2-1; 7 bases match TRBD1. The J call may be mistaken, given a closer DNA end match to TRBJ2-7. The CDR3 runs 14 residues. Looked up from germline, CDR1 is SGHRS and CDR2 is YFSETQ.

As regards this clonotype: This sequence may be a read error, since a much larger clone differs from it by one base. It is likely a read error, because the conserved phenylalanine at the end of the CDR3 is missing. The chain employs TRBV12-3 or TRBV12-4 and TRBJ2-3; the match to TRBD2 covers 9 bases. Unmatched junction bases numbered 5, after V lost 2 bases and J lost 8 bases. This CDR3 comprises 14 residues. This CDR3 reads CASSLKLAGSTQYC. As DNA, the CDR3 is TGTGCCAGCAGTTTAAAGCTAGCGGGGTCTACGCAGTATTGT.

This clonotype was seen at least ten times. The chain carries TRBV6-6 and TRBJ2-1, with unresolved D. The germline gives CDR1 MNHNY, CDR2 SVGAGI (reference sequence). V dropped 7 bases and J dropped 9 bases, with 13 bases sitting between them. This CDR3 spans 12 amino acids. The CDR3 region has the DNA TGTGCCAGCACCTCCCGACGGAGTGAGCAGTTCTTC. Translation: CASTSRRSEQFF.

On this clonotype: Given a much more abundant clone one base away, this may be a read error. The V call is TRBV4-1, the J call TRBJ1-4; 7 positions agree with TRBD1. CDR3 length: 14 residues. Per the germline V gene, CDR1 is MGHRA and CDR2 is YSYEKL. CDR3 protein: CASSRGQSNEKRFF. CDR3 DNA: TGCGCCAGCAGCCGGGGACAGTCTAATGAAAAACGGTTTTTT.

Only one count was recorded for this clonotype. This chain joins TRBV2 and TRBJ1-1; TRBD1 is a possible D gene (5 bases). The V gene lost 8 bases and the J gene lost 0 bases, with 13 bases spanning the gap. CDR3 size: 14 residues. Germline V gene sequence: CDR1 SNHLY, CDR2 FYNNEI. The CDR3 reads CASPKVGLNTEAFF. CDR3 coding DNA: TGTGCCAGCCCCAAAGTGGGACTGAACACTGAAGCTTTCTTT.

This clonotype was seen ten or more times. The rearrangement links TRBV28 to TRBJ1-5; TRBD1 matches 9 bases. V gave up 5 bases and J gave up 7 bases; unmatched junction bases: 12. This CDR3 is built from 16 residues. Looked up from germline, CDR1 is MDHEN and CDR2 is SYDVKM. The CDR3 DNA reads as TGTGCCAGCAGTGTGGGGGGACAGGGAACTTGGCAGCCCCAGCATTTT. Encoded protein: CASSVGGQGTWQPQHF.

This clonotype has a count of ten or more. The chain has TRBV20-1 and TRBJ2-7; the D is unclear. The germline V and J ends were trimmed by 7 bases and 6 bases, with 13 bases remaining between them. This CDR3 contains 11 residues. Germline assignment: CDR1 DFQATT and CDR2 SNEGSKA (reference sequence). In DNA, the CDR3 is TGCAGTGGTGCTAGGGCCGGCGAGCAGTACTTC. It codes for CSGARAGEQYF.

The CDR3 sequence: CSARNSQNVGYEQYF. The CDR3 DNA sequence: TGCAGTGCTAGAAATTCCCAGAACGTGGGCTACGAGCAGTACTTC. This chain uses TRBV20-1 with TRBJ2-7; D unclear. V was trimmed by 2 bases and J by 3 bases, leaving 17 bases between them. CDR1 DFQATT and CDR2 SNEGSKA come from the germline V gene (reference sequence). CDR3 length equals 15 residues.

This clonotype has at least ten counts. The V call is TRBV13, the J call TRBJ1-1, with 10 positions matching TRBD1. V lost 3 bases to trimming and J lost 5 bases; unmatched junction nucleotides: 6. Germline loops: CDR1 PRHDT, CDR2 FYEKMQ (reference sequence). This CDR3 comprises 15 residues. CDR3 nucleotides: TGTGCCAGCAGCTTGGGGACAGGGGCGGGTACTGAAGCTTTCTTT. Its protein is CASSLGTGAGTEAFF.

CDR3 sequence: CASSTGTGNFQPQHF. The CDR3 region has the DNA TGTGCCAGCAGCACGGGGACAGGCAACTTTCAGCCCCAGCATTTT. The chain employs TRBV12-3 or TRBV12-4 and TRBJ1-5; 8 bases are a match to TRBD1. The CDR3 is 15 residues long. The V gene end was trimmed by 6 bases and the J gene end by 6 bases; junction bases not matched to a gene: 10.

About this clonotype: A read error may explain this, as a much larger clone is one base away. J is TRBJ2-5 and V is TRBV24-1; TRBD1 matches 10 bases. With V trimmed by 7 bases and J by 11 bases, 18 bases remained unmatched. CDR3 length: 16 amino acids. Germline V gene lookup returns CDR1 KGHDR and CDR2 SFDVKD. The CDR3 DNA reads as TGTGCCACCAGACACTCCGGGACAGGGGCGGGCAATGAGCAGTACTTC. Protein: CATRHSGTGAGNEQYF.

At least ten counts were recorded for this clonotype. This rearrangement joins TRBV20-1 to TRBJ2-1, with 9 bases lining up with TRBD2. The CDR3 contains 15 residues. J lost 4 bases, V lost 5 bases, and 9 bases had no gene match. CDR1 and CDR2 from the germline V gene are DFQATT and SNEGSKA (reference sequence). CDR3 coding DNA: TGCAGTGCTCCTCTTAGCGGGGGCGAGTACAATGAGCAGTTCTTC. It yields the protein CSAPLSGGEYNEQFF.

The chain combines TRBV18 with TRBJ1-2; 8 positions agree with TRBD1. The CDR3 loop spans 15 amino acids. The germline gives CDR1 KGHSH, CDR2 LQKENI. V lost 3 bases to trimming and J lost 6 bases; unmatched junction nucleotides: 9. The CDR3 sequence is CASSPPVQGDDGYTF. CDR3 nucleotides: TGTGCCAGCTCACCGCCAGTACAGGGGGATGATGGCTACACCTTC. Filled out from reference TRBV18 and TRBJ1-2, the complete variable domain reads NAGVMQNPRHLVRRRGQEARLRCSPMKGHSHVYWYRQLPEEGLKFMVYLQKENIIDESGMPKERFSAEFPKEGPSILRIQQVVRGDSAAYFCASSPPVQGDDGYTFGSGTRLTVV.

This chain uses TRBV4-3 with TRBJ2-5; TRBD2 matches at 11 bases. Per germline, CDR1 LGHNA and CDR2 YSLEER. Trimming removed 5 bases from V and 5 bases from J; junction bases left unmatched: 10. The CDR3 covers 16 residues. CDR3 amino acids: CASSDRLSGRDETQYF. The CDR3 DNA is TGCGCCAGCAGCGATCGTCTTAGCGGGAGGGATGAGACCCAGTACTTC.

This clonotype was seen a handful of times. The V gene is TRBV5-4, the J gene TRBJ1-4; weak D call: TRBD1 (6 bases). Germline V gene sequence: CDR1 SGHNT, CDR2 YYREEE (reference sequence). This CDR3 is built from 14 residues. Trimming cost V 6 bases and J 5 bases, with 14 bases left between them. CDR3 DNA: TGTGCCAGCACCCAGACAGGAGAGAATGAAAAACTGTTTTTT. Encoded protein: CASTQTGENEKLFF. Supplemented by reference TRBV5-4 and TRBJ1-4, the full variable domain reads ETGVTQSPTHLIKTRGQQVTLRCSSQSGHNTVSWYQQALGQGPQFIFQYYREEENGRGNFPPRFSGLQFPNYSSELNVNALELDDSALYLCASTQTGENEKLFFGSGTQLSVL.

There are many counts of this clonotype. The chain recombines TRBV6-1 with TRBJ2-4; 12 bases are a match to TRBD2. In germline, CDR1 is MNHNS, CDR2 SASEGT. There are 20 residues in the CDR3. With V trimmed by 5 bases and J by 0 bases, 14 bases remained unmatched. The CDR3 here is CASSPLPSGGAPVAKNIQYF. The CDR3, as DNA: TGTGCCAGCAGTCCACTCCCTAGCGGGGGGGCCCCAGTAGCCAAAAACATTCAGTACTTC.

The chain joins TRBV5-1 to TRBJ1-1; D is undetermined. Germline V gene data show CDR1 as SGHRS and CDR2 as YFSETQ. The CDR3 has 16 amino acids. Trimming pared 0 bases from V and 5 bases from J, leaving 17 bases between. The CDR3 reads CASSLAAGGLGTEAFF. For the CDR3, the DNA is TGCGCCAGCAGCTTGGCAGCGGGAGGGTTGGGAACTGAAGCTTTCTTT.

The V and J genes are TRBV15 and TRBJ2-5; unclear D gene. Germline-derived CDR1 and CDR2 are LNHNV and YYDKDF (reference sequence). V lost 3 bases to trimming and J lost 5 bases, with 19 bases between them. This CDR3 is built from 16 residues. The CDR3 nucleotides are TGTGCCACCAGCAGCCAAGTAGGCCTAGTGAGGGAGACCCAGTACTTC. It translates to CATSSQVGLVRETQYF.

This clonotype was recorded at least ten times. The chain employs TRBV6-5 and TRBJ1-5; no reliable D call. Trimming removed 0 bases from V and 1 base from J, with 7 bases in between. This CDR3 contains 15 residues. The germline CDR1 and CDR2 sequences are MNHEY and SVGAGI. CDR3 nucleotide sequence: TGTGCCAGCAGTTACTCGTACCCAAGCAATCAGCCCCAGCATTTT. This encodes CASSYSYPSNQPQHF.

The chain employs TRBV7-2 and TRBJ2-1; either TRBD1 or TRBD2 may supply D (5 bases each). The CDR3 is 15 residues long. Germline V gene lookup returns CDR1 SGHTA and CDR2 FQGNSA. The V end was cut by 5 bases, the J end by 4 bases, with 15 bases between. Written as DNA, the CDR3 is TGTGCCAGCAGCCCCCCGGGGCCCCTTTACAATGAGCAGTTCTTC. This gives the protein CASSPPGPLYNEQFF.

This clonotype was observed a handful of times. V gene TRBV11-3 combines with J gene TRBJ2-1; D may match TRBD1 or TRBD2 (6 bases each). In germline, CDR1 is SGHNT, CDR2 YENEEA. V was trimmed by 0 bases and J by 4 bases, leaving 10 bases between them. The CDR3 runs 15 residues. CDR3 DNA sequence: TGTGCCAGCAGCTTAGATGGGGGGCGGTACAATGAGCAGTTCTTC. Residues: CASSLDGGRYNEQFF.

This clonotype has ten or more counts. The CDR3 loop reads CAISDQGPNYGYTF. CDR3 coding DNA: TGTGCCATCAGTGACCAGGGCCCTAACTATGGCTACACCTTC. The chain recombines TRBV10-3 with TRBJ1-2; D perhaps matches TRBD1 (5 bases). The V gene lost 3 bases and the J gene lost 0 bases, with 8 bases spanning the gap. This CDR3 is built from 14 residues. Per the germline V gene, CDR1 is ENHRY and CDR2 is SYGVKD.

The V and J genes are TRBV7-2 and TRBJ2-1; tentatively, D is TRBD2 (5 bases). V was cut by 5 bases and J by 1 base, with 15 bases left in between. Germline lookup yields CDR1 SGHTA and CDR2 FQGNSA. The CDR3 contains 16 residues. The CDR3, as DNA: TGTGCCAGCAGCAAAAATCCGGGGATTTCCTACAATGAGCAGTTCTTC. Translating gives CASSKNPGISYNEQFF. The entire variable domain, with the rest obtained from reference TRBV7-2 and TRBJ2-1, is as follows: GAGVSQSPSNKVTEKGKDVELRCDPISGHTALYWYRQSLGQGLEFLIYFQGNSAPDKSGLPSDRFSAERTGGSVSTLTIQRTQQEDSAVYLCASSKNPGISYNEQFFGPGTRLTVL.

This clonotype has at least ten counts. The rearrangement links TRBV4-3 to TRBJ2-7, with 8 positions matching TRBD1. Germline V gene data show CDR1 as LGHNA and CDR2 as YSLEER. Germline trimming cut 0 bases from V and 0 bases from J; bases unmatched to any gene: 7. The CDR3 is 17 residues long. The CDR3 reads CASSQDPGRGLSYEQYF. The CDR3 DNA sequence: TGCGCCAGCAGCCAAGATCCAGGCAGGGGGCTCTCCTACGAGCAGTACTTC.

About this clonotype: Since a much larger clone is just one base distant, this may be a read error. The gene calls are TRBV29-1 and TRBJ1-1; TRBD1 agrees at 8 bases. The CDR3 loop spans 13 amino acids. Germline V gene sequence: CDR1 SQVTM, CDR2 ANQGSEA. The CDR3, as DNA: TGCAGCGTGGGGGGGCCAGGGGGCACTAAAGCTTTCTTT. Protein sequence: CSVGGPGGTKAFF.

CDR3 residues: CSVGGGGGTVRNEQFF. CDR3 in DNA: TGCAGCGTTGGGGGGGGCGGGGGGACCGTTCGGAATGAGCAGTTCTTC. The V call is TRBV29-1, the J call TRBJ2-1; 8 positions match TRBD2. The CDR3 is 16 amino acids. The V segment lost 4 bases and the J segment 7 bases; nucleotides outside the gene matches: 15. CDR1 is SQVTM and CDR2 is ANQGSEA in the germline V gene.

Comments on this clonotype: A much larger clone differs from this one at a single base, so this may be a read error. This chain links TRBV6-6 with TRBJ2-5, with a possible D match to TRBD2 (6 bases). The CDR3 runs 11 residues. Deletions cut 7 bases from V and 7 bases from J, with 10 bases between. Germline CDR1 reads MNHNY; CDR2 reads SVGAGI (reference sequence). For the CDR3, the DNA is TGTGCCAGCATGGAGGGAGGGACCCAGTACTTC. It specifies CASMEGGTQYF.